This entry lists 27 T cell receptor beta chains sequenced from one sample in a study of metastatic and nonmetastatic thyroid tumors. Thyroid surgery was performed in patients who had received no treatment beforehand. TCRdb re-clonotyped the PCR reads via MiXCR. This table has almost 70,000 clones, 14% appearing once. The material sequenced was blood. The source is a male donor with papillary thyroid cancer or a benign thyroid nodule (not recorded which). Some clones in this sample may be carry-over from other donors' samples.

This clone was counted a few times. The genes are TRBV6-1 and TRBJ1-6; 7 bases are shared with TRBD1. Germline CDR1 and CDR2: MNHNS and SASEGT. The J segment lost 0 bases and the V segment lost 6 bases, leaving 8 bases of the junction unmatched. The CDR3 runs 17 residues. For the CDR3, the DNA is TGTGCCAGCAGGTTGACAGGGAGGGGCTCCTATAATTCACCCCTCCACTTT. This encodes CASRLTGRGSYNSPLHF.

J is TRBJ1-3 and V is TRBV7-3, with 7 bases matching TRBD1. V trimming: 2 bases; J trimming: 4 bases; junction bases outside the gene matches: 8. Per germline, CDR1 SGHTA and CDR2 FQGTGA. This CDR3 is 16 amino acids long. CDR3 coding DNA: TGTGCCAGCAGCTTATCTCCAGGGGGAGGGGGAAACACCATATATTTT. Its translation is CASSLSPGGGGNTIYF.

Note on this clone: A much larger clonotype is one base distant, so this may be a read error. CDR3 bases: TGTGCCAGCAGCGCCAGCCCGGGTCAGGGGAAGTATTTT. This translates into CASSASPGQGKYF. J is TRBJ2-3 and V is TRBV9; tentatively, D is TRBD1 (6 bases). In germline, CDR1 is SGDLS, CDR2 YYNGEE. This CDR3 has 13 residues. V gave up 3 bases and J gave up 13 bases, with 18 bases separating them. Together with reference TRBV9 and TRBJ2-3, the CDR3 gives the full variable domain: DSGVTQTPKHLITATGQRVTLRCSPRSGDLSVYWYQQSLDQGLQFLIQYYNGEERAKGNILERFSAQQFPDLHSELNLSSLELGDSALYFCASSASPGQGKYFGPGTRLTVL.

This clone was counted a few times. The chain combines TRBV27 with TRBJ2-5, with D tentatively TRBD1 or TRBD2 (6 bases each). CDR1 is MNHEY, CDR2 SMNVEV, per germline (reference sequence). The V gene lost 3 bases and the J gene lost 0 bases, with 17 bases spanning the gap. The CDR3 is 17 residues long. CDR3 DNA: TGTGCCAGCAGTTTGGGGCTCGGGGGCCGTGACCAAGAGACCCAGTACTTC. It encodes CASSLGLGGRDQETQYF.

A single count supports this clone. This chain joins TRBV5-1 and TRBJ2-2; maybe TRBD1 (5 bases). V lost 7 bases and J 6 bases, leaving 10 bases between the germline ends. Germline CDR1 reads SGHRS; CDR2 reads YFSETQ. The CDR3 consists of 12 residues. This CDR3 is CASHRSPGELFF. CDR3 in DNA: TGCGCCAGCCACAGGTCCCCCGGGGAGCTGTTTTTT.

This clone has just a few counts. The chain joins TRBV6-1 to TRBJ2-1; the match to TRBD2 covers 8 bases. Trimming at V came to 5 bases and at J to 2 bases, leaving 5 bases not matched to a gene. The CDR3 runs 15 residues. CDR1 and CDR2 (germline): MNHNS, SASEGT. CDR3 nucleotide sequence: TGTGCCAGCAGTAGAGGGACTAGAGCCTACAATGAGCAGTTCTTC. Its translation: CASSRGTRAYNEQFF.

This clone was found many times. The V call is TRBV11-3, the J call TRBJ2-3, with D hard to call. This CDR3 is 14 amino acids long. Germline CDR1 SGHNT, CDR2 YENEEA. V was shortened by 4 bases and J by 6 bases, with 14 bases between the two germline ends. CDR3 residues: CASSWNGPSDTQYF. The CDR3 DNA sequence: TGTGCCAGCAGCTGGAACGGCCCCTCGGATACGCAGTATTTT. Full variable domain (outside the CDR3, taken from reference TRBV11-3 and TRBJ2-3): EAGVVQSPRYKIIEKKQPVAFWCNPISGHNTLYWYLQNLGQGPELLIRYENEEAVDDSQLPKDRFSAERLKGVDSTLKIQPAELGDSAVYLCASSWNGPSDTQYFGPGTRLTVL.

The rearrangement joins TRBV20-1 to TRBJ2-1, with 10 nucleotides matching TRBD2. J was trimmed by 3 bases and V by 6 bases; bases with no gene match: 5. The V gene's germline CDR1 is DFQATT and CDR2 SNEGSKA (reference sequence). The CDR3 is made up of 14 amino acids. CDR3: CSAISGRYYNEQFF. CDR3 coding DNA: TGCAGTGCAATTAGCGGGAGGTACTACAATGAGCAGTTCTTC.

The chain employs TRBV7-2 and TRBJ1-3; no clear D gene. CDR1 and CDR2 (germline): SGHTA, FQGNSA. The CDR3 contains 15 residues. V lost 3 bases and J 0 bases, leaving 9 bases between the germline ends. CDR3 sequence: CASSFEVVSGNTIYF. CDR3 sequence (DNA): TGTGCCAGCAGCTTTGAGGTTGTCTCTGGAAACACCATATATTTT. The full variable domain, in which reference TRBV7-2 and TRBJ1-3 provide the parts outside the CDR3, is GAGVSQSPSNKVTEKGKDVELRCDPISGHTALYWYRQSLGQGLEFLIYFQGNSAPDKSGLPSDRFSAERTGGSVSTLTIQRTQQEDSAVYLCASSFEVVSGNTIYFGEGSWLTVV.

The chain has TRBV13 and TRBJ2-3, with 7 bases identical to TRBD2. V shed 0 bases and J 0 bases; nucleotides not matched to a gene: 15. The CDR3 has 20 amino acids. Germline V gives CDR1 PRHDT, CDR2 FYEKMQ (reference sequence). For the CDR3, the DNA is TGTGCCAGCAGCTTAGGTCTTAGCGGGCGAGCAGGGTCTAGCACAGATACGCAGTATTTT. Its translation: CASSLGLSGRAGSSTDTQYF.

Ten or more counts support this clone. The chain joins TRBV14 to TRBJ1-2, with TRBD1 identical over 8 bases. The junction had 4 bases not matched to a gene; V was cut back by 10 bases and J by 3 bases. The CDR3 has 12 residues. Germline V CDR1 and CDR2: SGHDN, FVKESK. CDR3 in amino acids: CATKGQDYGYTF. The CDR3 DNA reads TGTGCCACTAAGGGACAGGACTATGGCTACACCTTC.

Concerning this clone itself: The identical CDR3 is also encoded by other nucleotide sequences in the sample. This chain joins TRBV29-1 and TRBJ2-3, with TRBD1 matching 7 bases. With 1 base clipped from V and 2 bases from J, the junction kept 9 bases outside the gene matches. The CDR3 is 16 residues long. Germline CDR1 reads SQVTM; CDR2 reads ANQGSEA. This chain's CDR3 is CSVEVLRGRITDTQYF. CDR3 nucleotide sequence: TGCAGCGTTGAAGTTCTTAGGGGGCGCATCACAGATACGCAGTATTTT.

This clone was counted a few times. This sequence may be a read error, since a much larger clone differs from it by one base. This chain links TRBV4-1 with TRBJ2-1; D perhaps matches TRBD2 (5 bases). CDR3 length: 14 residues. In germline, CDR1 is MGHRA, CDR2 YSYEKL. Trimming took off 1 base at V and 10 bases at J, with 14 bases between the two ends. CDR3 nucleotide sequence: TGCGCCAGCAGCCAAGGGACTGGCGCTAAAGAGCAGTTCTTC. This sequence encodes CASSQGTGAKEQFF.

At least ten counts were recorded for this clone. The V and J genes are TRBV10-3 and TRBJ2-2; D tentatively reads TRBD1 or TRBD2 (5 bases each). CDR1 is ENHRY and CDR2 is SYGVKD in the germline V gene. The CDR3 length is 18 residues. Deletions cut 3 bases from V and 1 base from J, with 18 bases between. CDR3 coding DNA: TGTGCCATCAGTGAAACGGGGACGTCTAAGGGGAACACCGGGGAGCTGTTTTTT. It is translated as CAISETGTSKGNTGELFF.

This clone was picked up many times. The J gene is TRBJ1-1, the V gene TRBV28; 7 positions agree with TRBD1. This CDR3 is built from 15 residues. J lost 4 bases, V lost 5 bases, and 10 bases had no gene match. Germline V CDR1 and CDR2: MDHEN, SYDVKM. The CDR3 DNA follows: TGTGCCAGCAGTCCTCCTAGGGGGCCGGGCACTGAAGCTTTCTTT. It encodes CASSPPRGPGTEAFF.

This clone was picked up many times. The CDR3 reads CASSEAGGLYEQYV. The CDR3 DNA reads TGTGCCAGCAGTGAAGCGGGGGGGCTGTACGAGCAGTACGTC. This chain joins TRBV6-1 and TRBJ2-7; possible D gene TRBD2, 7 bases. V was clipped by 0 bases and J by 4 bases, with 10 bases between them. The CDR3 has 14 residues. Germline V gives CDR1 MNHNS, CDR2 SASEGT.

This clone was counted ten times or more. The rearrangement joins TRBV7-6 to TRBJ2-2, with no clear D. V lost 3 bases, J lost 4 bases, and 6 bases lay in between. The V gene's germline CDR1 is SGHVS and CDR2 FNYEAQ. This CDR3 is built from 13 residues. The CDR3 spells CASSLERTGELFF. DNA for the CDR3: TGTGCCAGCAGCTTGGAGCGCACCGGGGAGCTGTTTTTT.

This chain uses TRBV28 with TRBJ1-5, with a possible D match to TRBD1 (5 bases). There are 17 residues in the CDR3. The V end lost 1 base, the J end lost 6 bases, and 19 bases lay between the germline ends. Per the germline V gene, CDR1 is MDHEN and CDR2 is SYDVKM. The CDR3 DNA reads TGTGCCAGCAGTTTATACGAGGGGACTGTAAAATTTCAGCCCCAGCATTTT. It yields the protein CASSLYEGTVKFQPQHF.

This clone was detected many times. The chain employs TRBV28 and TRBJ1-5; TRBD1 is a possible D gene (6 bases). CDR3 size: 18 residues. CDR1 MDHEN and CDR2 SYDVKM come from the germline V gene. Trimming left V 3 bases short and J 1 base short, with 19 bases between. The CDR3 here is CASSFTQGPPSSNQPQHF. The CDR3 nucleotides are TGTGCCAGCAGTTTTACACAGGGCCCCCCCTCGAGCAATCAGCCCCAGCATTTT.

This clone was detected ten times or more. CDR3 coding DNA: TGCAGTGCTTTGGGACAGGACCTGATGAATGAGCAGTTCTTC. Its translation: CSALGQDLMNEQFF. V is TRBV20-1 and J is TRBJ2-1; 8 nucleotides match TRBD1. The CDR3 loop spans 14 amino acids. With V trimmed by 5 bases and J by 7 bases, 10 bases remained unmatched. Germline CDR1 is DFQATT and CDR2 is SNEGSKA (reference sequence).

There are many counts of this clone. The rearrangement links TRBV9 to TRBJ2-3; D gene unclear. Germline lookup yields CDR1 SGDLS and CDR2 YYNGEE. The CDR3 extends over 12 amino acids. Trimming shortened V by 0 bases and J by 5 bases, and 4 bases separated the two germline ends. This CDR3 is CASSVERDTQYF. The CDR3 coding sequence is TGTGCCAGCAGCGTAGAGAGAGATACGCAGTATTTT.

The chain's CDR3 is CASSLEVAINTGELFF. The DNA for the CDR3 is TGCGCCAGCAGCTTGGAGGTGGCAATAAACACCGGGGAGCTGTTTTTT. The rearrangement uses TRBV5-1 and TRBJ2-2; D is unresolved. The germline V and J ends were trimmed by 0 bases and 2 bases, with 11 bases remaining between them. Germline-derived CDR1 and CDR2 are SGHRS and YFSETQ. The length of the CDR3 is 16 residues.

This clone was detected a few times. The V and J genes are TRBV11-2 and TRBJ2-5; unclear D gene. Trimming removed 1 base at V and 3 bases at J, with 12 bases between. The length of the CDR3 is 15 residues. Germline V gene sequence: CDR1 SGHAT, CDR2 FQNNGV. The CDR3 loop is CASSLVFSFEETQYF. The CDR3 coding sequence is TGTGCCAGCAGCTTAGTTTTTAGTTTCGAAGAGACCCAGTACTTC. Filled out from reference TRBV11-2 and TRBJ2-5, the complete variable domain reads EAGVAQSPRYKIIEKRQSVAFWCNPISGHATLYWYQQILGQGPKLLIQFQNNGVVDDSQLPKDRFSAERLKGVDSTLKIQPAKLEDSAVYLCASSLVFSFEETQYFGPGTRLLVL.

As for this clone: No conserved phenylalanine or tryptophan is present at the end of the CDR3, so a read error is the likely explanation. The V and J genes are TRBV24-1 and TRBJ1-2, with TRBD1 matching over 7 bases. CDR3 length: 14 amino acids. V shed 7 bases, J shed 4 bases, and the junction held 8 bases outside the gene matches. Germline V gene sequence: CDR1 KGHDR, CDR2 SFDVKD. The CDR3, as DNA: TGTGCCACCAGCGACAGGGTGCTCACCTATGGCTACACCTCC. It encodes CATSDRVLTYGYTS.

This clone was picked up many times. This chain joins TRBV10-3 and TRBJ1-1; TRBD1 agrees at 8 bases. V dropped 6 bases and J dropped 6; count of bases not matched to a gene: 9. CDR1 is ENHRY, CDR2 SYGVKD, per germline. The CDR3 totals 14 residues. CDR3 region: CAISPGQDPSEAFF. The CDR3 nucleotides are TGTGCCATCAGCCCGGGACAGGACCCTTCTGAAGCTTTCTTT.

This clone was observed at least ten times. The gene calls are TRBV7-9 and TRBJ1-1; TRBD1 is a possible D gene (5 bases). Germline CDR1 reads SEHNR; CDR2 reads FQNEAQ (reference sequence). Trimming took 7 bases from V and 3 from J, leaving 18 bases between them. The CDR3 spans 15 residues. CDR3 residues: CASNKLQGADTEAFF. CDR3 nucleotides: TGTGCCAGCAACAAACTTCAGGGAGCCGACACTGAAGCTTTCTTT.

This clone has at least ten counts. This CDR3 is also generated by other DNA sequences in the sample. The V and J genes are TRBV4-1 and TRBJ2-1; 9 nucleotides agree with TRBD1. This CDR3 spans 16 amino acids. Germline assignment: CDR1 MGHRA and CDR2 YSYEKL. V dropped 0 bases and J dropped 12; count of bases not matched to a gene: 12. The CDR3 sequence is CASSQEPLGGQGPQFF. The CDR3 DNA reads as TGCGCCAGCAGCCAAGAACCGCTTGGGGGACAGGGACCGCAGTTCTTC.